The clone carrying this TCR beta chain has a handful of counts. Its antigen is still unknown. In the same sample, other DNA sequences code for this CDR3. This record belongs to a study of cytomegalovirus exposure and HLA in healthy donors. Study-wide points: In vitro confirmation showed a few CMV-associated chains to be CMV antigen specific.

Germline CDR1 and CDR2: SEHNR and FQNEAQ (reference sequence). This CDR3 contains 12 residues. The germline V and J ends were trimmed by 4 bases and 3 bases, with 7 bases remaining between them. An approximately 130-subject validation cohort, separate from the approximately 720-subject first cohort, supplied the donors. Sequencing used immunoSEQ multiplex PCR; TCRdb keeps in-frame clones, though not all of them. Of under 250,000 clones listed, around nine tenths were seen once; the top ten hold around 1%. The receptor was derived from a woman between 18 and 29 years old in good health and CMV-seronegative. The sample taken for sequencing was PBMCs. V and J are TRBV7-9 and TRBJ2-7, with D hard to call. The chain's CDR3 is CASSSTSYEQYF. CDR3 sequence (DNA): TGTGCCAGCAGCTCGACAAGCTACGAGCAGTACTTC.